This T cell receptor (beta chain) was found in a study of blood T cell repertoires in COVID-19. Whole-study context: In each case, the material was cDNA or gDNA derived from T cells, B-cell-depleted T cells, or PBMCs.

TCRdb keeps only in-frame clones here, not all; method: immunoSEQ multiplex PCR. The sample consists of approximately 100,000 clones, around 85% of them appearing once. Losses at the gene ends were 7 bases for V and 4 bases for J; bases not matched to a gene: 12. CDR3 length: 15 amino acids. Germline values: CDR1 SQVTM, CDR2 ANQGSEA. This clone was counted a few times. This chain connects TRBV29-1 to TRBJ2-2, with 7 bases identical to TRBD1. This clonotype was obtained from a woman in her 70s with acute or convalescent COVID-19. What was sequenced was peripheral blood. The CDR3 spells CSAPKGGQPTGELFF. The CDR3 region has the DNA TGCAGCGCTCCTAAAGGGGGCCAACCCACCGGGGAGCTGTTTTTT.